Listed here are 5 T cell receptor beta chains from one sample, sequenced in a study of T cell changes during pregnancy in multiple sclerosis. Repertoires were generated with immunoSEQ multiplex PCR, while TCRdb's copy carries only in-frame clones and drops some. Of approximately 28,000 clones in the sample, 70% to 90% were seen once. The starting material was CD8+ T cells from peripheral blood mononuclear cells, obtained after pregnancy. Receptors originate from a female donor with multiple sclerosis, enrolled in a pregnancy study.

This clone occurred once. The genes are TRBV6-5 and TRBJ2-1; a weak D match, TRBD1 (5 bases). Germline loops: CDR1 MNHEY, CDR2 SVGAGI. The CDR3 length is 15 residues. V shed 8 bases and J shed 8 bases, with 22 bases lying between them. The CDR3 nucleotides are TGTGCCAGCTCCGACCCCCCGGCAGGGTTGCATGAGCAGTTCTTC. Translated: CASSDPPAGLHEQFF.

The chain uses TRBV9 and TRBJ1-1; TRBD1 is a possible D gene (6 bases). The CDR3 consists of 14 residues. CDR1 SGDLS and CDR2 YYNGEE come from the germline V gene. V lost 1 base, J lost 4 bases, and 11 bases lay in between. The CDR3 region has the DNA TGTGCCAGCAGCGTATCTGGGGGCGGCACTGAAGCTTTCTTT. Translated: CASSVSGGGTEAFF.

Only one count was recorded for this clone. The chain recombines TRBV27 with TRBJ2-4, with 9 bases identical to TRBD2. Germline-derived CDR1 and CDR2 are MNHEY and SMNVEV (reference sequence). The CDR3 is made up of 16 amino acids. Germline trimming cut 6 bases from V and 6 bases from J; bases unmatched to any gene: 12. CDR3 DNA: TGTGCCAGCAGCTCACCTGCGGGGGGGTCTGCAAACATTCAGTACTTC. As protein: CASSSPAGGSANIQYF.

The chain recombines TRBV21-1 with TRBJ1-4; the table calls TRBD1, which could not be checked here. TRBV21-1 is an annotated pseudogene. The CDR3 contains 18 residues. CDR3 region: CASSKRTGTALFNEKLFF. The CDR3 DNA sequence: TGTGCCAGCAGCAAACGGACCGGGACAGCATTGTTCAATGAAAAACTGTTTTTT.

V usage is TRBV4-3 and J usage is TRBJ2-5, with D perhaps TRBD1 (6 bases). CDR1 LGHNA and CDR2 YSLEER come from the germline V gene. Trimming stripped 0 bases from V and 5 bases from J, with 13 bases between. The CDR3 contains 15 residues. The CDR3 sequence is CASSQEEQGLETQYF. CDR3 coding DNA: TGCGCCAGCAGCCAAGAAGAGCAGGGGTTGGAGACCCAGTACTTC.